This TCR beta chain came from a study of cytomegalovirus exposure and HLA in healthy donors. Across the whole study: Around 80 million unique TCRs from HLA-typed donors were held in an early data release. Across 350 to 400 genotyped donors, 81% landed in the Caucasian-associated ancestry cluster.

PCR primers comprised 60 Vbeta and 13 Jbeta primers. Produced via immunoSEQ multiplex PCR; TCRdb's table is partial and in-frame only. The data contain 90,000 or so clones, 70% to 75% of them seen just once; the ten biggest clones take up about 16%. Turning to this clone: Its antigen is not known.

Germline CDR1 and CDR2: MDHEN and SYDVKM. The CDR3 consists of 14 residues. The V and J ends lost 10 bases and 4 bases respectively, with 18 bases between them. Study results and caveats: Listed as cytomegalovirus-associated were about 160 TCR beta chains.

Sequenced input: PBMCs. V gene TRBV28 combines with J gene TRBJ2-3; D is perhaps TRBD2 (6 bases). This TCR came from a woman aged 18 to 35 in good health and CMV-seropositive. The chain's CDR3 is CATKRAGGADTQYF. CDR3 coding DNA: TGTGCCACCAAAAGAGCAGGAGGGGCAGATACGCAGTATTTT. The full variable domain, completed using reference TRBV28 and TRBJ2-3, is DVKVTQSSRYLVKRTGEKVFLECVQDMDHENMFWYRQDPGLGLRLIYFSYDVKMKEKGDIPEGYSVSREKKERFSLILESASTNQTSMYLCATKRAGGADTQYFGPGTRLTVL.